This section outlines one T cell receptor beta chain sequence together with its context. This sample was taken from a study of blood T cell repertoires in COVID-19. As for the study in general: COVID-19 samples from acute and convalescent phases originated in the United States, Italy and Spain.

Germline-derived CDR1 and CDR2 are SGHVS and FQNEAQ. V lost 2 bases and J lost 4, with 9 bases in between. The CDR3 runs to 15 residues. Study processing details: Nucleated cell number was recorded as an estimate derived from reference gene primer amplification. Clones were read by immunoSEQ multiplex PCR, and TCRdb kept only the in-frame ones, dropping some. D and trimming were read from the DNA, whereas the V and J calls and clone size are those reported in that table. The profile shows over 50,000 clones, around 86% of them singletons. The sequence was obtained from a man aged 50-59 years with active COVID-19. V and J are TRBV7-8 and TRBJ1-6; D is uncertain. Sequences were obtained from peripheral blood. The CDR3 coding sequence is TGTGCCAGCAGCTTATACGACTATTATAATTCACCCCTCCACTTT. Translating gives CASSLYDYYNSPLHF.